Included here is one T cell receptor (beta chain) sequence, with context. Original processing methods: Amplification of reference gene primers was used by the study to estimate nucleated cell counts. Using immunoSEQ multiplex PCR, the repertoire was profiled, and TCRdb retains in-frame clones only, with some absent. That table is the source of V, J and clone size, and D and trimming were worked out from the DNA. The sample has roughly 200,000 clones; about nine tenths are singletons. This specimen comes from a study of blood T cell repertoires in COVID-19. Across about two dozen US areas, participants ranged in age from about 18 to 100 years. The V end was cut by 7 bases, the J end by 5 bases, with 14 bases between. This CDR3 region has 14 residues. The germline gives CDR1 KGHDR, CDR2 SFDVKD.

Sequenced input: PBMCs or T cells enriched from blood (not recorded which). The chain joins TRBV24-1 to TRBJ1-5; perhaps TRBD1 as D (6 bases). This clonotype originated in a woman between 40 and 55 years old with acute COVID-19. The CDR3 loop reads CATSGTPVDQPQHF. CDR3 DNA sequence: TGTGCCACCAGCGGGACACCCGTTGATCAGCCCCAGCATTTT.